The sequence of this T cell receptor beta chain was determined in a study of human T cells and chemical hapten exposure. Notes on the study in general: The study found that DPC sensitization did not change TCRs above 1 in 1000 frequency.

Germline assignment: CDR1 SGHTA and CDR2 FQGTGA. The CDR3 is 13 amino acids. Trimming cost V 4 bases and J 0 bases, with 6 bases left between them. A remark on this clonotype: Antigen specificity is unknown.

During construction of the library, unique molecular identifiers were attached to individual cDNA molecules for quantitative, reproducible TCR counting. TCRdb re-analysed the reads in MiXCR, keeping a single row per CDR3 protein. This sample yields around 990 distinct CDR3 sequences, of which 50% to 55% are seen a single time; 4.5% to 7.5% belongs to the top ten. Treatment meaning: therapeutic diphenylcyclopropenone sensitization with weekly scalp DPC. Material: whole blood, obtained before DPC sensitization or 2, 6, or about 24 weeks after (not recorded which). The rearrangement joins TRBV7-3 to TRBJ1-1, with D possibly matching TRBD1 (5 bases). The receptor was derived from an adult with alopecia areata. Some clones in this sample may be carry-over from other donors' samples. This table probably holds off-target reads from a library built for another chain. CDR3 nucleotides: TGTGCCAGCAGCTGGACACTGAACACTGAAGCTTTCTTT. This gives the protein CASSWTLNTEAFF.